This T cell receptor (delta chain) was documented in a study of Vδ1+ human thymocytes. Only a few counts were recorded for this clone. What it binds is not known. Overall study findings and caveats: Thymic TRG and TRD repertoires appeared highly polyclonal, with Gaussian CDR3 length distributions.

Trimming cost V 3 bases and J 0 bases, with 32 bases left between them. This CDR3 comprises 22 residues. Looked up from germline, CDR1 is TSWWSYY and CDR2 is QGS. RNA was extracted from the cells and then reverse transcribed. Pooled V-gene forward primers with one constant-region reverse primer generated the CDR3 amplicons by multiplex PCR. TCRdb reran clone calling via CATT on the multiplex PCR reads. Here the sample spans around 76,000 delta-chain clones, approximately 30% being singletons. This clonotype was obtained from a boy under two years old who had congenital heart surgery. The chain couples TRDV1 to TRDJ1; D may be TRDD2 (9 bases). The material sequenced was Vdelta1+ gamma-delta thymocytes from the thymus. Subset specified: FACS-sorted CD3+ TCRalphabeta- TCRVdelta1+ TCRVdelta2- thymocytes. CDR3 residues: CALGDTLPTSWGTSVYTDKLIF. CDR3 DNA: TGTGCTCTTGGGGATACCCTTCCTACGAGCTGGGGGACCTCGGTGTACACCGATAAACTCATCTTT.